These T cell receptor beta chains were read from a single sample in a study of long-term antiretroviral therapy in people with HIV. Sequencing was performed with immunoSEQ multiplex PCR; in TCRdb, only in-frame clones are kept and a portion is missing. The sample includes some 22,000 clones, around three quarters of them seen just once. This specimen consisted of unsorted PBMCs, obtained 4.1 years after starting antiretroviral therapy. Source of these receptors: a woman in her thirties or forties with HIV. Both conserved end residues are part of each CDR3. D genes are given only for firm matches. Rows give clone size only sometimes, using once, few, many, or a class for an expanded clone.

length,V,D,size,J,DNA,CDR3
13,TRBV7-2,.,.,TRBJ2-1,TGTGCCAGCAGCTTTGGGCCTCCTAATGAGCAGTTCTTC,CASSFGPPNEQFF
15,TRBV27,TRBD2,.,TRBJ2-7,TGTGCCAGCAGTTTGAGTAGCGGGAACCCCTACGAGCAGTACTTC,CASSLSSGNPYEQYF
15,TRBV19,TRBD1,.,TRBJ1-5,TGTGCCAGTAGTGTACAGGGGGCGGGCAATCAGCCCCAGCATTTT,CASSVQGAGNQPQHF
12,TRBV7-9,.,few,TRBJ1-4,TGTGCCAGCAGCTTAGTCGGCGAAGGGCTGTTTTTT,CASSLVGEGLFF
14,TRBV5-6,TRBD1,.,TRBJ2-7,TGTGCCAGCAGCCCGGGACAGGACTCTTACGAGCAGTACTTC,CASSPGQDSYEQYF
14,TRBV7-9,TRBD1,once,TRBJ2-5,TGTGCCAGCAGCTCCAGGGGGCTGGAGGAGACCCAGTACTTC,CASSSRGLEETQYF
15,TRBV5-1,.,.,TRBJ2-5,TGCGCCAGCAGCTTGGCACGGGACGGCCAAGAGACCCAGTACTTC,CASSLARDGQETQYF
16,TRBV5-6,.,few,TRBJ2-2,TGTGCCAGCAGCTTGGGTGTCGATGTGAACACCGGGGAGCTGTTTTTT,CASSLGVDVNTGELFF
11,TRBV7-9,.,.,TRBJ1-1,TGTGCCAGCAGCTTCGGCCCTGAAGCTTTCTTT,CASSFGPEAFF
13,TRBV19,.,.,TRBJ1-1,TGTGCCAGTAGTCCCCAGGGGTCCACTGAAGCTTTCTTT,CASSPQGSTEAFF
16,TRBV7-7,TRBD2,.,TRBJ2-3,TGTGCCAGCAGCCGATATAGCGGGAAAGGGGCAGATACGCAGTATTTT,CASSRYSGKGADTQYF
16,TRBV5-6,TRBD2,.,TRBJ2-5,TGTGCCAGCAGCTTGGGAGTCCGACTAGCGGAAGAGACCCAGTACTTC,CASSLGVRLAEETQYF
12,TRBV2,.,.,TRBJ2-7,TGTGCCAGCCCGGGACAAGCAAACGAGCAGTACTTC,CASPGQANEQYF
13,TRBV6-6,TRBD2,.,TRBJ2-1,TGTGCCAGCACGAGCGGGAGGGGCAATGAGCAGTTCTTC,CASTSGRGNEQFF
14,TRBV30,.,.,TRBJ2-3,TGTGCCTGGAGTGCCTCCGCTAGCACAGATACGCAGTATTTT,CAWSASASTDTQYF